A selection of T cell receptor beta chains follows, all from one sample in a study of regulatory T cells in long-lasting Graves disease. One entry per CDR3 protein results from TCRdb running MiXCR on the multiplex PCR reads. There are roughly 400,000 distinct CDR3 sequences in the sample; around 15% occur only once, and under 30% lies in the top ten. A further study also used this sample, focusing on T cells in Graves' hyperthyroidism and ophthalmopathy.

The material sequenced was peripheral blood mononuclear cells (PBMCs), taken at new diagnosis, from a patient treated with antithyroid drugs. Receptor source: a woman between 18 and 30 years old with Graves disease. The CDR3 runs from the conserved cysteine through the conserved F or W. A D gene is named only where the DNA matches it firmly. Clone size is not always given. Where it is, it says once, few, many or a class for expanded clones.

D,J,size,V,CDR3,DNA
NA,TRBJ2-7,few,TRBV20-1,CSAKRDARSYEQYF,TGCAGTGCTAAACGGGACGCCAGGTCCTACGAGCAGTACTTC
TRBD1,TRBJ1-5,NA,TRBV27,CASSPRQGGSNQPQHF,TGTGCCAGCAGTCCACGACAGGGGGGCAGCAATCAGCCCCAGCATTTT
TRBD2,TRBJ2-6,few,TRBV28,CASRGIAGPSGANVLTF,TGTGCCAGCAGGGGGATAGCGGGCCCCTCTGGGGCCAACGTCCTGACTTTC
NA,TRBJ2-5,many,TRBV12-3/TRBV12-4,CASRATGQETQYF,TGTGCCAGCAGAGCTACAGGCCAAGAGACCCAGTACTTC
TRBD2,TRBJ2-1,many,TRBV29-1,CSVDPGLNYNEQFF,TGCAGCGTAGACCCGGGACTAAACTACAATGAGCAGTTCTTC
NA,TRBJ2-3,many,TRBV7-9,CASSLFALRSTDTQYF,TGTGCCAGCAGCTTATTCGCGTTAAGGAGCACAGATACGCAGTATTTT
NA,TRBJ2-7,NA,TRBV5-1,CASSFEGQYEQYF,TGCGCCAGCAGCTTCGAAGGACAGTACGAGCAGTACTTC
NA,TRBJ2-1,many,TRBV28,CASSLKSPGEQFF,TGTGCCAGCAGTTTAAAGTCTCCAGGTGAGCAGTTCTTC
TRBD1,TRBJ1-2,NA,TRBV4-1,CASSQAPGTGTTNYGYTF,TGCGCCAGCAGCCAAGCCCCCGGGACAGGTACAACTAACTATGGCTACACCTTC
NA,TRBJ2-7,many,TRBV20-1,CSAPLTRSSALPYEQYF,TGCAGTGCTCCACTGACCCGGTCTAGCGCGCTTCCCTACGAGCAGTACTTC
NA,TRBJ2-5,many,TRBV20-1,CSASARETQYF,TGCAGTGCTAGTGCCAGGGAGACCCAGTACTTC
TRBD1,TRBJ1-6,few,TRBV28,CASSTRQGNSPLHF,TGTGCCAGCAGTACAAGACAGGGAAATTCACCCCTCCACTTT
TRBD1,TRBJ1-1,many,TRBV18,CASSPPVTGQGAFF,TGTGCCAGCTCACCACCTGTAACGGGACAGGGTGCTTTCTTT
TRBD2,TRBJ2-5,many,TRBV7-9,CASSPTSGRIGETQYF,TGTGCCAGCAGCCCAACTAGCGGGAGGATAGGAGAGACCCAGTACTTC
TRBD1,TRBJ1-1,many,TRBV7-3,CASSLLTGLQAFF,TGTGCCAGCAGCCTACTGACAGGGCTCCAAGCTTTCTTT
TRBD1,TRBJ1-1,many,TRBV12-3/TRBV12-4,CASSLTGTGGTEAFF,TGTGCCAGCAGTCTAACCGGGACAGGGGGCACTGAAGCTTTCTTT
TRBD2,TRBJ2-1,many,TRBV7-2,CASSFGGRNEQFF,TGTGCCAGCAGTTTCGGCGGGAGGAATGAGCAGTTCTTC
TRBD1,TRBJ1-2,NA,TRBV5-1,CASSLGTGNYGYTF,TGCGCCAGCAGCCTCGGGACAGGGAACTATGGCTACACCTTC
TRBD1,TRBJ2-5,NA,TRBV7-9,CASSPTGTGRQTQYF,TGTGCCAGCAGCCCCACCGGGACAGGTAGACAGACCCAGTACTTC
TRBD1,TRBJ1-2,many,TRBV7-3,CASSPQGQGVGGYTF,TGTGCCAGCAGCCCCCAGGGACAGGGGGTGGGGGGCTACACCTTC
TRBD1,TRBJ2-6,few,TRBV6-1,CAIRQGSGANVLTF,TGTGCCATACGACAGGGCTCTGGGGCCAACGTCCTGACTTTC
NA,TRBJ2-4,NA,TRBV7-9,CASSFEHLGAKNIQYF,TGTGCCAGCAGCTTTGAACACCTGGGAGCCAAAAACATTCAGTACTTC
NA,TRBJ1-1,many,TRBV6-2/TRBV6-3,CASSYSRMNTEAFF,TGTGCCAGCAGTTACAGTAGAATGAACACTGAAGCTTTCTTT
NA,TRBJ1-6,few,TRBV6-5,CASSYLGSPLHF,TGTGCCAGCAGTTATTTAGGTTCACCCCTCCACTTT
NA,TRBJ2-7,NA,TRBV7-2,CASSLSWRDYEQYF,TGTGCCAGCAGCTTAAGTTGGCGGGATTACGAGCAGTACTTC
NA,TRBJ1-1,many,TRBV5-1,CASSLGTGEAFF,TGCGCCAGCAGCTTGGGGACGGGGGAAGCTTTCTTT
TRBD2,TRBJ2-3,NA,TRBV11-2,CASSLDRLAGGPHTDTQYF,TGTGCCAGCAGCTTAGACCGACTAGCGGGAGGGCCACACACAGATACGCAGTATTTT
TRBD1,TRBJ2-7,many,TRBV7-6,CASSSRQGIYEQYF,TGTGCCAGCAGCTCCAGACAGGGGATCTACGAGCAGTACTTC
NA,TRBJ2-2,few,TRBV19,CASSIGSTHTGELFF,TGTGCCAGTAGTATAGGTTCAACGCACACCGGGGAGCTGTTTTTT
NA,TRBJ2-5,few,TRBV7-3,CASSSASGETQYF,TGTGCCAGCAGCTCCGCCTCGGGGGAGACCCAGTACTTC
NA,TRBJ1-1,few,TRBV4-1,CASSPEGRWRTEAFF,TGCGCCAGCAGCCCTGAGGGGCGATGGCGGACTGAAGCTTTCTTT
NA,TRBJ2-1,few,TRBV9,CASSVVWNEQFF,TGTGCCAGCAGCGTAGTATGGAATGAGCAGTTCTTC
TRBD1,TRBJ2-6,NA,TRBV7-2,CASIATGGNVLTF,TGTGCCAGCATCGCGACAGGGGGCAACGTCCTGACTTTC
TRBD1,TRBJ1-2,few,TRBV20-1,CSARNSQGPDYGYTF,TGCAGTGCTAGAAACTCACAGGGGCCTGATTATGGCTACACCTTC
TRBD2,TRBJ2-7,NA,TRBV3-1,CASSQLGTSGSYEQYF,TGTGCCAGCAGCCAACTTGGAACTAGCGGGAGTTACGAGCAGTACTTC
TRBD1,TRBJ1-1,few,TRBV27,CASSFSGGITEAFF,TGTGCCAGCAGTTTTTCAGGGGGGATCACTGAAGCTTTCTTT
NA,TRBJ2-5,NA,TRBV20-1,CSARVAAIPQETQYF,TGCAGTGCTAGGGTAGCGGCTATACCTCAAGAGACCCAGTACTTC
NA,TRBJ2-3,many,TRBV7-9,CASSLAAGGIDTQYF,TGTGCCAGCAGCTTAGCGGCAGGAGGGATAGATACGCAGTATTTT